The 19 T cell receptor beta chains below were found in one sample sequenced in a study of T cell responses to AZD1222 COVID-19 vaccine. The table came from immunoSEQ multiplex PCR; TCRdb's copy has only in-frame clones and leaves some out. The data show tens of thousands of clones, with roughly 85% seen just once and 3.5% to 4% held by the top ten. This material consisted of peripheral blood, taken on day 0 of AZD1222 vaccination. The receptor source for this set is an adult in good health.

The chain has TRBV20-1 and TRBJ2-7, with D unresolved. The germline gives CDR1 DFQATT, CDR2 SNEGSKA (reference sequence). The length of the CDR3 is 10 residues. Trimming took 3 bases from V and 4 from J, leaving 4 bases between them. The CDR3 loop is CSASRYEQYF. The CDR3 DNA reads as TGCAGTGCTAGCAGGTACGAGCAGTACTTC.

The rearrangement links TRBV4-3 to TRBJ2-5; 14 bases are shared with TRBD2. The CDR3 extends over 17 amino acids. The germline V gene encodes CDR1 LGHNA and CDR2 YSLEER. V shed 4 bases, J shed 4 bases, and the junction held 8 bases outside the gene matches. This CDR3 is CASSLSGTSGGGETQYF. The CDR3 coding sequence is TGCGCCAGCAGCCTCTCTGGGACTAGCGGGGGTGGAGAGACCCAGTACTTC.

The CDR3 is CASSPHTNTGELFF. The CDR3 DNA reads TGTGCCAGCAGTCCCCACACGAACACCGGGGAGCTGTTTTTT. The chain links TRBV28 to TRBJ2-2; D is unresolved. V dropped 5 bases and J dropped 0 bases, with 7 bases sitting between them. Germline lookup yields CDR1 MDHEN and CDR2 SYDVKM. There are 14 residues in the CDR3.

The chain has TRBV29-1 and TRBJ2-7, with D perhaps TRBD1 (6 bases). Per the germline V gene, CDR1 is SQVTM and CDR2 is ANQGSEA. CDR3 length: 13 amino acids. This CDR3 is CSAAIQGNGEQYF. As DNA, the CDR3 is TGCAGTGCGGCCATACAGGGAAATGGCGAGCAGTACTTC.

This clone came up once. The chain has TRBV6-5 and TRBJ1-1, with D tentatively TRBD1 (5 bases). The CDR3 has 13 residues. The germline V and J ends were trimmed by 5 bases and 2 bases, with 9 bases remaining between them. CDR1 and CDR2 from the germline V gene are MNHEY and SVGAGI. The CDR3 reads CASSKTDNTEAFF. The CDR3 DNA is TGTGCCAGCAGTAAGACAGATAACACTGAAGCTTTCTTT.

V is TRBV7-2 and J is TRBJ1-5; 9 nucleotides line up with TRBD1. In germline, CDR1 is SGHTA, CDR2 FQGNSA. CDR3 length: 15 amino acids. Trimming removed 4 bases from V and 7 bases from J; junction bases left unmatched: 8. As DNA, the CDR3 is TGTGCCAGCAGCTCGGGACAGGGTTCGAACCAGCCCCAGCATTTT. Its protein product is CASSSGQGSNQPQHF.

The rearrangement links TRBV7-2 to TRBJ1-2; TRBD1 agrees at 8 bases. This CDR3 spans 16 amino acids. Losses at the gene ends were 5 bases for V and 3 bases for J; bases not matched to a gene: 11. The germline CDR1 and CDR2 sequences are SGHTA and FQGNSA. The CDR3 DNA is TGTGCCAGCAGCCTCCCCAGGGGGCTACGTGACTATGGCTACACCTTC. Residues: CASSLPRGLRDYGYTF. Full variable domain (outside the CDR3, taken from reference TRBV7-2 and TRBJ1-2): GAGVSQSPSNKVTEKGKDVELRCDPISGHTALYWYRQSLGQGLEFLIYFQGNSAPDKSGLPSDRFSAERTGGSVSTLTIQRTQQEDSAVYLCASSLPRGLRDYGYTFGSGTRLTVV.

The chain combines TRBV25-1 with TRBJ1-2, with TRBD1 matching over 7 bases. The trim removed 4 bases at V and 7 bases at J, leaving 3 bases unmatched. The CDR3 is 12 residues long. Germline lookup yields CDR1 MGHDK and CDR2 SYGVNS. The CDR3 sequence: CASSAQGFGYTF. The CDR3 coding sequence is TGTGCCAGCAGTGCACAGGGGTTTGGCTACACCTTC.

V usage is TRBV6-5 and J usage is TRBJ1-2; the D gene is possibly TRBD1 (6 bases). The germline V gene has CDR1 MNHEY and CDR2 SVGAGI. The CDR3 is made up of 13 amino acids. The V and J ends lost 9 bases and 1 base respectively, with 12 bases between them. The CDR3 DNA follows: TGTGCCAGTAGACAGGATCTTAACTATGGCTACACCTTC. Protein: CASRQDLNYGYTF.

For the CDR3, the DNA is TGTGCCAGCAGTGTACGGCAAGAGACCCAGTACTTC. It is translated as CASSVRQETQYF. The chain recombines TRBV2 with TRBJ2-5; unclear D gene. This CDR3 contains 12 residues. Germline V gives CDR1 SNHLY, CDR2 FYNNEI. V lost 4 bases to trimming and J lost 2 bases, with 5 bases between them.

This clone has just a few counts. The gene calls are TRBV6-5 and TRBJ1-5; D is unresolved. Germline V gives CDR1 MNHEY, CDR2 SVGAGI. Trimming took 6 bases from V and 2 from J, leaving 14 bases between them. The CDR3 is 15 amino acids. The CDR3 is CASSPLAWGNQPQHF. CDR3 nucleotides: TGTGCCAGCAGCCCCTTGGCTTGGGGCAATCAGCCCCAGCATTTT.

The chain combines TRBV18 with TRBJ1-1, with D maybe TRBD1 (5 bases). Per germline, CDR1 KGHSH and CDR2 LQKENI. The V end lost 0 bases, the J end lost 0 bases, and 14 bases lay between the germline ends. The CDR3 extends over 17 amino acids. The CDR3, as DNA: TGTGCCAGCTCACCACCCTGGGGGGACTCTATGAACACTGAAGCTTTCTTT. Amino acids: CASSPPWGDSMNTEAFF.

The CDR3 region is CASRADINYGYTF. The CDR3 coding sequence is TGTGCCAGCAGAGCGGACATTAACTATGGCTACACCTTC. The chain couples TRBV28 to TRBJ1-2; perhaps TRBD1 as D (5 bases). The V gene's germline CDR1 is MDHEN and CDR2 SYDVKM. There are 13 residues in the CDR3. V lost 6 bases and J lost 1, with 9 bases in between.

J is TRBJ1-6 and V is TRBV3-1 (or the pseudogene TRBV3-2); D is undetermined. V was clipped by 1 base and J by 7 bases, with 11 bases between them. CDR3 length equals 15 residues. Germline V lookup: CDR1 LGHDT, CDR2 YNNKEL (reference sequence). The CDR3 coding sequence is TGTGCCAGCAGCCAAGGGTTCGCTGTGAATTCACCCCTCCACTTT. Amino acids: CASSQGFAVNSPLHF.

The chain recombines TRBV27 with TRBJ2-1; the D gene could be TRBD1 or TRBD2 (6 bases each). Germline lookup yields CDR1 MNHEY and CDR2 SMNVEV (reference sequence). V was shortened by 2 bases and J by 8 bases, with 19 bases between the two germline ends. The CDR3 is made up of 16 amino acids. The CDR3 loop is CASSLGGTHRPYEQFF. The CDR3 region has the DNA TGTGCCAGCAGTTTAGGGGGGACACACCGACCGTATGAGCAGTTCTTC.

This clone was seen a handful of times. CDR3 protein: CASSQGQHSNQPQHF. The DNA of the CDR3 is TGTGCCAGCAGCCAGGGACAGCATAGCAATCAGCCCCAGCATTTT. J is TRBJ1-5 and V is TRBV3-1 (or the pseudogene TRBV3-2); TRBD1 matches at 7 bases. Germline V gene lookup returns CDR1 LGHDT and CDR2 YNNKEL (reference sequence). V was clipped by 3 bases and J by 0 bases; unmatched bases: 2. The CDR3 runs 15 residues.

In this sample, this clone turned up a few times. The chain has TRBV5-8 and TRBJ1-6; the match to TRBD1 covers 9 bases. CDR3 length: 15 amino acids. Germline V CDR1 and CDR2: SGHTS, YDEGEE. The junction had 7 bases not matched to a gene; V was cut back by 4 bases and J by 8 bases. CDR3 protein: CASSVGQGRYSPLHF. The CDR3 region has the DNA TGTGCCAGCAGCGTCGGACAGGGGCGGTATTCACCCCTCCACTTT.

J is TRBJ2-3 and V is TRBV7-3; D gene ambiguous. Trimming removed 0 bases from V and 6 bases from J, with 13 bases in between. The length of the CDR3 is 15 residues. Germline-derived CDR1 and CDR2 are SGHTA and FQGTGA. CDR3 sequence: CASSLTRDERDTQYF. For the CDR3, the DNA is TGTGCCAGCAGCTTAACCAGAGACGAGAGGGATACGCAGTATTTT.

The chain carries TRBV28 and TRBJ1-5, with D unclear. Deletions cut 5 bases from V and 5 bases from J, with 7 bases between. Germline CDR1 reads MDHEN; CDR2 reads SYDVKM. The CDR3 runs 12 residues. The CDR3 reads CASSPNYQPQHF. The CDR3 nucleotides read TGTGCCAGCAGTCCCAATTATCAGCCCCAGCATTTT. The variable domain in full, with the rest retrieved from reference TRBV28 and TRBJ1-5, is DVKVTQSSRYLVKRTGEKVFLECVQDMDHENMFWYRQDPGLGLRLIYFSYDVKMKEKGDIPEGYSVSREKKERFSLILESASTNQTSMYLCASSPNYQPQHFGDGTRLSIL.